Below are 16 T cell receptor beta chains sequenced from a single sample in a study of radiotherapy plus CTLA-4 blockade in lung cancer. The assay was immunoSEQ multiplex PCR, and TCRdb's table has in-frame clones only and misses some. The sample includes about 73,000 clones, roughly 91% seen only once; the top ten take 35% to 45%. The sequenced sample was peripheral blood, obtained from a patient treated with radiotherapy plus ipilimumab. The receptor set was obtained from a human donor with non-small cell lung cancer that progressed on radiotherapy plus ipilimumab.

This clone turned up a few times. The CDR3 spells CASSLAFSGANVLTF. As DNA, the CDR3 is TGTGCCAGCAGCTTGGCGTTTTCTGGGGCCAACGTCCTGACTTTC. This sequence joins TRBV5-6 and TRBJ2-6; no clear D. CDR3 length equals 15 residues. Deletions cut 0 bases from V and 1 base from J, with 5 bases between. Looked up from germline, CDR1 is SGHDT and CDR2 is YYEEEE.

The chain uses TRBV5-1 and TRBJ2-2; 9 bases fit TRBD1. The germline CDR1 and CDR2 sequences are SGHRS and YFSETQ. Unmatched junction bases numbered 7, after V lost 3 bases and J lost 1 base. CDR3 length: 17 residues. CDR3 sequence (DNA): TGCGCCAGCAGCTCCTGGGGGGGACAGGGGAACACCGGGGAGCTGTTTTTT. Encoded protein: CASSSWGGQGNTGELFF. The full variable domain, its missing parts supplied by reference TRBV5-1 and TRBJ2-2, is KAGVTQTPRYLIKTRGQQVTLSCSPISGHRSVSWYQQTPGQGLQFLFEYFSETQRNKGNFPGRFSGRQFSNSRSEMNVSTLELGDSALYLCASSSWGGQGNTGELFFGEGSRLTVL.

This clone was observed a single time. The CDR3 nucleotides read TGTGCCAGCTGGGGGCAGTCCTATGGCTACACCTTC. It codes for CASWGQSYGYTF. The genes are TRBV6-1 and TRBJ1-2; D perhaps matches TRBD1 (6 bases). CDR1 and CDR2 from the germline V gene are MNHNS and SASEGT. The CDR3 has 12 amino acids. The V gene lost 8 bases and the J gene lost 4 bases, with 11 bases spanning the gap.

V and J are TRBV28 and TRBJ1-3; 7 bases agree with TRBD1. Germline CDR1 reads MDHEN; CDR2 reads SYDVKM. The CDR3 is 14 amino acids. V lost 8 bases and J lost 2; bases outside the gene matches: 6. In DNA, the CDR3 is TGTGCCAGCGGCTCAGGGGGGACTGGAAACACCATATATTTT. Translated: CASGSGGTGNTIYF.

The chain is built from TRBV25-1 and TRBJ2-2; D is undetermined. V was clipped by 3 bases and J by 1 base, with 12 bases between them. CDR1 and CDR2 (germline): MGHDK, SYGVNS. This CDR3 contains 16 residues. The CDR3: CASSDPGPLNTGELFF. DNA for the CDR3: TGTGCCAGCAGTGATCCCGGACCTTTGAACACCGGGGAGCTGTTTTTT.

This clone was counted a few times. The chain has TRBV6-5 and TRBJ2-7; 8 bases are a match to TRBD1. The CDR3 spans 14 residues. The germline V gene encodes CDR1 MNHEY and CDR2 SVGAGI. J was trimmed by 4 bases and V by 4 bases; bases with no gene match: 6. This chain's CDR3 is CASSSGQGSYEQYF. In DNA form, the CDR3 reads TGTGCCAGCAGTTCAGGACAGGGCTCATACGAGCAGTACTTC.

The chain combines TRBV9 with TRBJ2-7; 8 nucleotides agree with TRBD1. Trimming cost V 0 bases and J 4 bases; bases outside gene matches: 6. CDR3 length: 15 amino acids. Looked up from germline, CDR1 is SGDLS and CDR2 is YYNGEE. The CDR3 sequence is CASSVDAGGVYEQYF. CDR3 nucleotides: TGTGCCAGCAGCGTAGATGCAGGGGGCGTATACGAGCAGTACTTC.

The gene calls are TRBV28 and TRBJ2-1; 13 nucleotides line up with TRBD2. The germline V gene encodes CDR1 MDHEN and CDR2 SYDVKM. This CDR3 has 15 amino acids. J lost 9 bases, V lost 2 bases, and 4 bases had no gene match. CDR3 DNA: TGTGCCAGCAGTTTAGGACTAGCGGGAGTATCTGAGCAGTTCTTC. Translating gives CASSLGLAGVSEQFF.

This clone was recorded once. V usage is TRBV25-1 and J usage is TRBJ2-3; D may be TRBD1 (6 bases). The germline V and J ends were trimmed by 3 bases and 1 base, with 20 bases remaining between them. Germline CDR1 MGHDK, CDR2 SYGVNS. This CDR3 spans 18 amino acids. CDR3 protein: CASSEPSHRVGGTDTQYF. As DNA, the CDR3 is TGTGCCAGCAGTGAGCCATCCCACAGGGTAGGGGGCACAGATACGCAGTATTTT.

The CDR3 loop is CASSVEMTNEQYF. As DNA, the CDR3 is TGTGCCAGCAGCGTAGAAATGACGAACGAGCAGTACTTC. This chain links TRBV9 with TRBJ2-7; no reliable D call. The CDR3 is made up of 13 amino acids. V lost 0 bases and J lost 5, with 9 bases in between. The germline V gene has CDR1 SGDLS and CDR2 YYNGEE.

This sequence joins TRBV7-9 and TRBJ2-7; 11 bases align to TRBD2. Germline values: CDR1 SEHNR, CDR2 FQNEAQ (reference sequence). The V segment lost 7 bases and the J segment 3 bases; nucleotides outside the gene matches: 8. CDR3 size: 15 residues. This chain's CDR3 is CASTGLAGAFYEQYF. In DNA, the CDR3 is TGTGCCAGCACCGGACTAGCGGGCGCCTTCTACGAGCAGTACTTC.

Written as DNA, the CDR3 is TGTGCCATCGACAAAGCAGGGGGCCCCGGGGAGCTGTTTTTT. Translating it yields CAIDKAGGPGELFF. This chain connects TRBV28 to TRBJ2-2; 8 nucleotides align to TRBD1. The germline gives CDR1 MDHEN, CDR2 SYDVKM. This CDR3 contains 14 residues. The V gene end was trimmed by 10 bases and the J gene end by 6 bases; junction bases not matched to a gene: 10.

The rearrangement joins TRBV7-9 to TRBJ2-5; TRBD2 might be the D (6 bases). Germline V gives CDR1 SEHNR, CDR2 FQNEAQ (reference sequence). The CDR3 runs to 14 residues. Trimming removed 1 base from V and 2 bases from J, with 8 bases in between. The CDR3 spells CASSLDRGQETQYF. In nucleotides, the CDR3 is TGTGCCAGCAGCTTAGACCGGGGGCAAGAGACCCAGTACTTC.

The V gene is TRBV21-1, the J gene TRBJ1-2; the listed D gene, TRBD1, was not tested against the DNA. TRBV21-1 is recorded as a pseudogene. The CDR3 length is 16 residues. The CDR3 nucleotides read TGTGCCAGCACCCACAGAAGGGACAGGGGGAACTATGGCTACACCTTC. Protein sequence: CASTHRRDRGNYGYTF.

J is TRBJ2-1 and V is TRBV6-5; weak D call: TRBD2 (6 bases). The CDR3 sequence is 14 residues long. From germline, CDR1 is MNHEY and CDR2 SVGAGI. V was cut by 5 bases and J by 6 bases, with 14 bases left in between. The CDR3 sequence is CASSASGVVNEQFF. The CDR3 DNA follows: TGTGCCAGCAGTGCCTCGGGGGTAGTCAATGAGCAGTTCTTC.

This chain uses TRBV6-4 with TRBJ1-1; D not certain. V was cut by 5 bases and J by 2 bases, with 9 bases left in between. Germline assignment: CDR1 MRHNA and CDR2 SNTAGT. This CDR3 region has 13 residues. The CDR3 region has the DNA TGTGCCAGCAGTCAACAGAGAAACACTGAAGCTTTCTTT. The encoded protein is CASSQQRNTEAFF.